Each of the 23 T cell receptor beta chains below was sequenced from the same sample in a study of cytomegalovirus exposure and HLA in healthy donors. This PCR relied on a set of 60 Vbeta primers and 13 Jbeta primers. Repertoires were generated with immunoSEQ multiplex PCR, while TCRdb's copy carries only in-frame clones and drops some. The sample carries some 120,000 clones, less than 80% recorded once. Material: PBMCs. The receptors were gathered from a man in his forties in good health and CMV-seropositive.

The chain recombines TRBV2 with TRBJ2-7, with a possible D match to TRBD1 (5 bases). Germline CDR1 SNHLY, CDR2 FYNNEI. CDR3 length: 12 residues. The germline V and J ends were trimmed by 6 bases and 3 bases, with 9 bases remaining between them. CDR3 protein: CASRDKFYEQYF. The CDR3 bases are TGTGCCAGCAGGGACAAATTCTACGAGCAGTACTTC.

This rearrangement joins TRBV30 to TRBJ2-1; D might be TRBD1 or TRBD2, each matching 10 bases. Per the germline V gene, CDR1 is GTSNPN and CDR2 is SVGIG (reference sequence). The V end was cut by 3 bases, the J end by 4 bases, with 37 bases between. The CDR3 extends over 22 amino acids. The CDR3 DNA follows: TGTGCCTGGAGGTCGACAGGGGGCGTTATCAGTAGCGGGGGGCTTCTTTACAATGAGCAGTTCTTC. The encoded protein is CAWRSTGGVISSGGLLYNEQFF.

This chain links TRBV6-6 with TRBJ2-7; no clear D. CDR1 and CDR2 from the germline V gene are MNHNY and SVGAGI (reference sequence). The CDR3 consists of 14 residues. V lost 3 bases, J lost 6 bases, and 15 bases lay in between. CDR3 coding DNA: TGTGCCAGCAGTTATCCGGCGAGCGAGGCCGAGCAGTACTTC. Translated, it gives CASSYPASEAEQYF.

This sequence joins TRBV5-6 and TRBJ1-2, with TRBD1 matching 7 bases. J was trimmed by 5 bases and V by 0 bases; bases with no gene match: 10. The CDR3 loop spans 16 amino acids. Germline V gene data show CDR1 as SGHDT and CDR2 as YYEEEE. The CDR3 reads CASSLGLTGVGYGYTF. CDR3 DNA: TGTGCCAGCAGCTTGGGCCTTACAGGGGTGGGGTATGGCTACACCTTC.

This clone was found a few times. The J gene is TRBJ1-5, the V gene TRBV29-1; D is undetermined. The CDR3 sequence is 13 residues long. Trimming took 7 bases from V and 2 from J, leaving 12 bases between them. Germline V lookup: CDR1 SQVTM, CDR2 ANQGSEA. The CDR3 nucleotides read TGCAGCGCTAGAGATGGAGGCAATCAGCCCCAGCATTTT. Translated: CSARDGGNQPQHF.

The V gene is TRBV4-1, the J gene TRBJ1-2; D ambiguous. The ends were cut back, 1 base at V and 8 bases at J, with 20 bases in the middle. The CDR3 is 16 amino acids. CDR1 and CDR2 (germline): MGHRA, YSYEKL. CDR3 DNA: TGCGCCAGCAGCCAAGCTGAGGACCGCGGGAGTCGAGGCTACACCTTC. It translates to CASSQAEDRGSRGYTF.

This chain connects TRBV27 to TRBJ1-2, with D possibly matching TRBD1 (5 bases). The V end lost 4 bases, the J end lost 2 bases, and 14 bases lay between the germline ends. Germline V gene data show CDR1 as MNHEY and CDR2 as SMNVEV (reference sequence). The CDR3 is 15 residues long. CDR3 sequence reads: CASSSASGGNYGYTF. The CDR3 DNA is TGTGCCAGCAGTTCCGCCTCTGGGGGGAACTATGGCTACACCTTC.

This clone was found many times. CDR3 sequence: CASNGEWRYTF. The CDR3 nucleotides are TGTGCCAGCAATGGAGAATGGCGCTACACCTTC. The chain joins TRBV5-4 to TRBJ1-2; D gene uncertain. The CDR3 is made up of 11 amino acids. Trimming took 6 bases from V and 9 from J, leaving 12 bases between them. The germline V gene has CDR1 SGHNT and CDR2 YYREEE (reference sequence).

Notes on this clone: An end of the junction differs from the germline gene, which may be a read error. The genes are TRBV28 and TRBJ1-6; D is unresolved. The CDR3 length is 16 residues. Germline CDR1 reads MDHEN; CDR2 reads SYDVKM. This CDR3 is CASSLSGGGPTWRLNF. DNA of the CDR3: TGTGCCAGCAGTTTATCCGGTGGAGGGCCGACCTGGAGGCTTAACTTT.

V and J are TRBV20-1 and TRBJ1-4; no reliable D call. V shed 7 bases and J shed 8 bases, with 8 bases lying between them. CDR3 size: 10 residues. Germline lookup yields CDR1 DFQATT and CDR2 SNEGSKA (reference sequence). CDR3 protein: CSVPQEKLFF. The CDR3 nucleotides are TGCAGTGTCCCACAGGAAAAACTGTTTTTT.

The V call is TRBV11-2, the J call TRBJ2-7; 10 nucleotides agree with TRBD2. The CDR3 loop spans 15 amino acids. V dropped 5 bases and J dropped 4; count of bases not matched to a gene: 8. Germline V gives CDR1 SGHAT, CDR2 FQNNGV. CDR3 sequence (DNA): TGTGCCAGCAGCCCTTTGTCAGCGGGAGGGTACGAGCAGTACTTC. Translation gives CASSPLSAGGYEQYF. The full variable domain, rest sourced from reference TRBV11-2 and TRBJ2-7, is EAGVAQSPRYKIIEKRQSVAFWCNPISGHATLYWYQQILGQGPKLLIQFQNNGVVDDSQLPKDRFSAERLKGVDSTLKIQPAKLEDSAVYLCASSPLSAGGYEQYFGPGTRLTVT.

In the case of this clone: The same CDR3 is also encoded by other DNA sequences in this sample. Here the CDR3 reads CASSVELAGVYNEQFF. The DNA for the CDR3 is TGTGCCAGCAGCGTAGAACTAGCGGGCGTTTACAATGAGCAGTTCTTC. V and J are TRBV9 and TRBJ2-1; 9 bases map to TRBD2. This CDR3 comprises 16 residues. The V segment lost 0 bases and the J segment 4 bases; nucleotides outside the gene matches: 5. Looked up from germline, CDR1 is SGDLS and CDR2 is YYNGEE.

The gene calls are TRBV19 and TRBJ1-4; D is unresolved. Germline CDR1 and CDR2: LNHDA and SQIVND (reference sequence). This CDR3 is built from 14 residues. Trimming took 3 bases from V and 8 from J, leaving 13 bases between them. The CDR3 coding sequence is TGTGCCAGTAGTATTGAGGTGGAAGGCGAAAAACTGTTTTTT. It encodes CASSIEVEGEKLFF.

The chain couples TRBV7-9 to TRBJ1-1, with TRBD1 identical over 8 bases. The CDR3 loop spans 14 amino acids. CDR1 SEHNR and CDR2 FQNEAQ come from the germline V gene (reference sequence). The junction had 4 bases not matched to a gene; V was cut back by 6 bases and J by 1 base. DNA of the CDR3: TGTGCCAGCAGGTTCGACAGGGGGAACACTGAAGCTTTCTTT. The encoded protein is CASRFDRGNTEAFF.

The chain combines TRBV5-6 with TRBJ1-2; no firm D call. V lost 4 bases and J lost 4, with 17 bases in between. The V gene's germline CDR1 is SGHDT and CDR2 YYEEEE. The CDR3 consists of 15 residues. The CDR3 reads CASSAFGGSFYGYTF. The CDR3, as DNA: TGTGCCAGCAGCGCCTTCGGCGGATCTTTCTATGGCTACACCTTC.

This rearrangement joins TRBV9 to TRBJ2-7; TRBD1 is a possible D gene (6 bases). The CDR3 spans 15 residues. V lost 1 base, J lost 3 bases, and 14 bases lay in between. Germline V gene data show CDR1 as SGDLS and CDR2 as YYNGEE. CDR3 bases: TGTGCCAGCAGCGTATCGGTTGGACAGTTCTACGAGCAGTACTTC. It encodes CASSVSVGQFYEQYF.

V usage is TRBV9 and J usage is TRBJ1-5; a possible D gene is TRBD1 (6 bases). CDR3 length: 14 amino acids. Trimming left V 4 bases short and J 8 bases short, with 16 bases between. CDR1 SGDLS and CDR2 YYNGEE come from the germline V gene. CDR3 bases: TGTGCCAGCAGCACCGGGAGGGGGAAGGAGCCCCAGCATTTT. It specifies CASSTGRGKEPQHF.

CDR3 DNA sequence: TGTGCCAGCAGCCATGGGGGGACTGCACGGCACGAGCAGTACTTC. This encodes CASSHGGTARHEQYF. V usage is TRBV6-5 and J usage is TRBJ2-7, with D tentatively TRBD2 (6 bases). CDR3 length: 15 residues. V dropped 6 bases and J dropped 5 bases, with 20 bases sitting between them. Germline CDR1 is MNHEY and CDR2 is SVGAGI.

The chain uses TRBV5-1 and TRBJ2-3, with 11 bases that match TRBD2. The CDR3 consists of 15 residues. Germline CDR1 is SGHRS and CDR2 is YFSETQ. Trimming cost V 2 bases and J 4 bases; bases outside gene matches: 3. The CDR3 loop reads CASSFLAGGADTQYF. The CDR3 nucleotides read TGCGCCAGCAGCTTTCTAGCGGGGGGCGCAGATACGCAGTATTTT.

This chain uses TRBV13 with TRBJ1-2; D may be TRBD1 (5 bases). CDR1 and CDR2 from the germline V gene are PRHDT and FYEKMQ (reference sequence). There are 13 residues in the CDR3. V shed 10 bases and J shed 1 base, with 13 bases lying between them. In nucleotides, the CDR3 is TGTGCCACGGCGCCTCAGGGTAACTATGGCTACACCTTC. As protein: CATAPQGNYGYTF.

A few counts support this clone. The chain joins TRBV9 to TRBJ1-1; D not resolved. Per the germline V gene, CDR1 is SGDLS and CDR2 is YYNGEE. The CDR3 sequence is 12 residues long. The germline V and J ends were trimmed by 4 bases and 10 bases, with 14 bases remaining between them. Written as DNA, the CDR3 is TGTGCCAGCAGCCATAGAGGAGGGCGAGCTTTCTTT. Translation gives CASSHRGGRAFF.

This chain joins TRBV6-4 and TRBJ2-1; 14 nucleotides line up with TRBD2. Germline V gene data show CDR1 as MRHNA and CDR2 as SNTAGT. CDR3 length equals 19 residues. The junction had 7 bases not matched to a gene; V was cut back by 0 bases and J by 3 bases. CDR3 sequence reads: CASSDSGTSGGRYYNEQFF. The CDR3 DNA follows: TGTGCCAGCAGTGACTCAGGGACTAGCGGGGGCCGATACTACAATGAGCAGTTCTTC.

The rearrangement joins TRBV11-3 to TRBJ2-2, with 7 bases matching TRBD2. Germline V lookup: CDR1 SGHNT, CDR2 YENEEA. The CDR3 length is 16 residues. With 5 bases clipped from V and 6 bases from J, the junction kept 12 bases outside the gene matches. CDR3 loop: CASSPIGQGGAGELFF. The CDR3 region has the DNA TGTGCCAGCAGCCCCATAGGCCAGGGAGGGGCCGGGGAGCTGTTTTTT.